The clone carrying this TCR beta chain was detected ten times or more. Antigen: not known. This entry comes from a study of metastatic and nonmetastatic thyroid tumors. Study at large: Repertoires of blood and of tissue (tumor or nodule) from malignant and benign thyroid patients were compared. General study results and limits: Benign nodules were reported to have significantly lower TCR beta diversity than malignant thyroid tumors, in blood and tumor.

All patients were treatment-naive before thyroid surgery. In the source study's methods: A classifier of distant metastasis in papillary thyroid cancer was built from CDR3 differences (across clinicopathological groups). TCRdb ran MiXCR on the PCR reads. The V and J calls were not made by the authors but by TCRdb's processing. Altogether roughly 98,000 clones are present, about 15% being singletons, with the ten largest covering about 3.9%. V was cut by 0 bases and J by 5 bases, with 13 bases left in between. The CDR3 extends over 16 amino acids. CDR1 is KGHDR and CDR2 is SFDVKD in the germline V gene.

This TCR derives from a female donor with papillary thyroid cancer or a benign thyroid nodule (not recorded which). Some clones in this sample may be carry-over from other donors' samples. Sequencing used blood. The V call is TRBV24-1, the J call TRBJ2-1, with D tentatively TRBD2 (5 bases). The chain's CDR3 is CATSDLTGSPNNEQFF. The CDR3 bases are TGTGCCACCAGTGATTTGACGGGGTCCCCAAACAATGAGCAGTTCTTC.